The 23 T cell receptor beta chains presented below share a single source sample, sequenced in a study of tumor and adjacent non-tumor tissue in lung cancer. TCRbeta libraries were built with three rounds of nested PCR, modified from ARM-PCR. TCRdb independently ran MiXCR on the multiplex PCR reads; one entry per CDR3 protein. The sample holds around 82,000 distinct CDR3 sequences, 70% to 90% seen once. RNA was extracted from bulk tissue without any cell sorting. Distant lung tissue was collected more than 3 cm away from the tumor edge. Sample: distant non-tumor lung tissue. Source of these receptors: a man in his fifties or sixties with non-small cell lung cancer.

V and J are TRBV24-1 and TRBJ2-3; D unclear. Trimming removed 9 bases at V and 0 bases at J, with 9 bases between. The germline gives CDR1 KGHDR, CDR2 SFDVKD. This CDR3 region has 13 residues. This CDR3 reads CATRPHSTDTQYF. In nucleotides, the CDR3 is TGTGCCACCCGCCCCCATAGCACAGATACGCAGTATTTT.

In its sample, this clonotype was seen a few times. A read error may be the cause here, since a much bigger clone is one base away. The V and J genes are TRBV6-1 and TRBJ2-5, with 8 positions matching TRBD1. CDR1 and CDR2 (germline): MNHNS, SASEGT. V trimming: 7 bases; J trimming: 3 bases; junction bases outside the gene matches: 4. The CDR3 has 13 amino acids. CDR3 DNA sequence: TGTGCCAGCATACCGACAGGGGAAGAGACCCAGTACTTC. It specifies CASIPTGEETQYF.

J is TRBJ2-6 and V is TRBV6-5; D not certain. The CDR3 has 15 amino acids. Germline assignment: CDR1 MNHEY and CDR2 SVGAGI. Here the CDR3 reads CVGSYFGSGANVLTF. DNA for the CDR3: TGTGTCGGCAGTTACTTCGGCTCTGGGGCCAACGTCCTGACTTTC.

With regard to this clonotype: The conserved phenylalanine or tryptophan normally closing the CDR3 is absent here, so this likely arose from a read error. The V call is TRBV4-2, the J call TRBJ1-2, with D possibly TRBD1 on 6 matching bases. Germline assignment: CDR1 LGHNA and CDR2 YNFKEQ. Trimming cost V 6 bases and J 5 bases, with 13 bases left between them. The CDR3 totals 13 residues. CDR3 amino acids: CASRPPGTYGYTS. The CDR3 nucleotides are TGTGCCAGCAGACCACCAGGGACATATGGCTACACCTCC.

A note on this clonotype: It is likely a read error, because the conserved phenylalanine at the end of the CDR3 is missing. No DNA is shown, since the ends of the CDR3 on it are uncertain; the CDR3 is the one TCRdb lists. The V gene is TRBV20-1, the J gene TRBJ1-6; the table's D call TRBD1 went unverified against the DNA. The CDR3 is made up of 15 amino acids, end residues included. From germline, CDR1 is DFQATT and CDR2 SNEGSKA (reference sequence). The CDR3 spells CSANDRVRYNSPLHS.

V usage is TRBV7-8 and J usage is TRBJ1-6; 9 nucleotides match TRBD1. Unmatched junction bases numbered 10, after V lost 2 bases and J lost 5 bases. Germline V CDR1 and CDR2: SGHVS, FQNEAQ. The CDR3 spans 18 residues. CDR3 nucleotides: TGTGCCAGCAGCTTATCGACAGGGGGTCGTTTCGATAATTCACCCCTCCACTTT. Translated: CASSLSTGGRFDNSPLHF.

Details on this clonotype: An end of the junction differs from the germline gene, which may be a read error. The chain employs TRBV12-3 or TRBV12-4 and TRBJ2-2; maybe TRBD2 (5 bases). The CDR3 spans 13 residues. DNA of the CDR3: TGTGCCAGCAGGACGGATAACGCCGGGGAGCCGTTTTTT. It codes for CASRTDNAGEPFF.

In its sample, this clonotype was seen once. The junction and the germline gene differ at one end; a read error may be behind it. The CDR3 coding sequence is TGCAGTGTTGTTCAGGACGAGCAGTACTTC. It yields the protein CSVVQDEQYF. The chain is built from TRBV29-1 and TRBJ2-7; D not resolved. CDR1 is SQVTM, CDR2 ANQGSEA, per germline. The CDR3 runs to 10 residues.

Comment on this clonotype: A much larger clone sits a single nucleotide away, making a read error possible. V gene TRBV20-1 combines with J gene TRBJ1-4; the D is unclear. CDR1 and CDR2 (germline): DFQATT, SNEGSKA (reference sequence). The V end was cut by 4 bases, the J end by 5 bases, with 14 bases between. This CDR3 region has 14 residues. CDR3 amino acids: CSATLNSRNEKLFF. The CDR3 DNA is TGCAGTGCTACCTTGAACAGTCGGAATGAAAAACTGTTTTTT.

A remark on this clonotype: A much larger clone sits a single nucleotide away, making a read error possible. The chain recombines TRBV5-4 with TRBJ2-3, with D perhaps matching TRBD2 (5 bases). The V gene's germline CDR1 is SGHNT and CDR2 YYREEE (reference sequence). CDR3 length: 14 amino acids. CDR3 in DNA: TGTGCCAGCAACTTGGTGGGAGAGGGAGATACGCAGTATTTT. This gives the protein CASNLVGEGDTQYF. The entire variable domain, with the rest obtained from reference TRBV5-4 and TRBJ2-3, is as follows: ETGVTQSPTHLIKTRGQQVTLRCSSQSGHNTVSWYQQALGQGPQFIFQYYREEENGRGNFPPRFSGLQFPNYSSELNVNALELDDSALYLCASNLVGEGDTQYFGPGTRLTVL.

This clonotype occurred a few times. The V gene is TRBV6-5, the J gene TRBJ2-1; possible D gene TRBD1, 5 bases. Germline CDR1 is MNHEY and CDR2 is SVGAGI. This CDR3 has 16 residues. V was clipped by 9 bases and J by 0 bases, with 18 bases between them. The CDR3 loop reads CASYSYRPSSYNEQFF. The CDR3 nucleotides are TGTGCCAGTTACTCGTACAGGCCGAGCTCCTACAATGAGCAGTTCTTC.

This clonotype was counted only a few times. This clone may be a read error of a much larger clone one base away. The V and J genes are TRBV4-2 and TRBJ1-1; 9 bases are shared with TRBD1. There are 13 residues in the CDR3. Germline V gene lookup returns CDR1 LGHNA and CDR2 YNFKEQ. This CDR3 reads CTSRDRVSTEAFF. DNA for the CDR3: TGTACCAGCAGGGACAGGGTTAGCACTGAAGCTTTCTTT.

Comment on this clonotype: This likely comes from a read error, as the CDR3 has no conserved phenylalanine or tryptophan at its end. This chain joins TRBV5-4 and TRBJ2-5; D might be TRBD1 or TRBD2, each matching 6 bases. In germline, CDR1 is SGHNT, CDR2 YYREEE (reference sequence). This CDR3 has 13 amino acids. The CDR3 protein is CDSRDIAGETQYL. The CDR3 DNA reads as TGTGACAGCAGGGACATCGCGGGGGAGACCCAGTACCTC.

V is TRBV7-6 and J is TRBJ1-1; D is ambiguous. CDR1 is SGHVS and CDR2 is FNYEAQ in the germline V gene. V gave up 8 bases and J gave up 1 base, with 11 bases separating them. This CDR3 has 13 residues. The CDR3 DNA follows: TGTGCCAGCGCTTCGGACCGGAACACTGAAGCTTTCTTT. Translated, it gives CASASDRNTEAFF.

About this clonotype: It is likely a read error, because the conserved phenylalanine at the end of the CDR3 is missing. This chain connects TRBV6-5 to TRBJ1-5; D is possibly TRBD1 (5 bases). Trimming stripped 6 bases from V and 6 bases from J, with 18 bases between. The CDR3 is 15 amino acids. The germline V gene has CDR1 MNHEY and CDR2 SVGAGI. The CDR3: CASSYSGHGSQPQHL. Here the CDR3 DNA reads TGTGCCAGCAGCTACAGTGGACATGGTAGTCAGCCCCAGCATCTT.

About this clonotype: No conserved phenylalanine or tryptophan is present at the end of the CDR3, so a read error is the likely explanation. This chain uses TRBV11-2 with TRBJ2-1, with TRBD1 as a possible D gene (5 bases). Germline loops: CDR1 SGHAT, CDR2 FQNNGV. Trimming removed 3 bases at V and 5 bases at J, with 11 bases between. The CDR3 loop spans 14 amino acids. For the CDR3, the DNA is TGTGCCAGCAGCTTTGTTGAACAGGACAATGAGCAGTTCTCC. It specifies CASSFVEQDNEQFS.

The chain recombines TRBV28 with TRBJ2-7; D may be TRBD1 or TRBD2 (5 bases each). V was cut by 0 bases and J by 6 bases, with 18 bases left in between. The CDR3 contains 16 residues. Germline CDR1 reads MDHEN; CDR2 reads SYDVKM. The CDR3 sequence: CASSLWDEGLGREQYF. CDR3 DNA sequence: TGTGCCAGCAGTTTATGGGACGAGGGGTTGGGTCGCGAGCAGTACTTC.

In the case of this clonotype: Because the CDR3 is missing its conserved closing phenylalanine or tryptophan, this is likely a read error. The chain recombines TRBV11-3 with TRBJ2-1; D unclear. Germline values: CDR1 SGHNT, CDR2 YENEEA. This CDR3 is 13 amino acids long. The CDR3 region is CTSSLGQAVEQFY. The CDR3 DNA reads TGTACCAGCAGCCTAGGTCAGGCTGTTGAGCAGTTCTAC.

The chain carries TRBV20-1 and TRBJ2-7, with a tentative D call TRBD1 (6 bases). Germline V gene sequence: CDR1 DFQATT, CDR2 SNEGSKA (reference sequence). The V end lost 7 bases, the J end lost 3 bases, and 19 bases lay between the germline ends. The CDR3 length is 14 residues. CDR3 sequence reads: CSDIPPQGFYEQYF. The CDR3 bases are TGCAGTGATATCCCCCCCCAGGGGTTCTACGAGCAGTACTTC.

With respect to this clonotype: At one end, the junction sequence differs from germline, possibly due to a read error. This sequence joins TRBV11-2 and TRBJ2-5; D may correspond to TRBD1 or TRBD2 (6 bases each). Germline V gene lookup returns CDR1 SGHAT and CDR2 FQNNGV. The CDR3 is 16 residues long. CDR3 nucleotides: TGTGCAAGCAGCTCCACAATAGGGGGGCCAAAGGAAACCCAGTACTTC. Translating it yields CASSSTIGGPKETQYF.

This chain joins TRBV10-1 and TRBJ2-7; no clear D. CDR1 is WNHNN and CDR2 is SYGVQD in the germline V gene (reference sequence). CDR3 length: 13 amino acids. The V and J ends lost 4 bases and 7 bases respectively, with 14 bases between them. The CDR3 nucleotides are TGCGCCAGCAGTGGAGGCGTTCTGGGGGAGCAGTACTTC. Amino acid sequence: CASSGGVLGEQYF.

This clonotype has only one observation. This rearrangement joins TRBV6-5 to TRBJ2-2; 7 bases fit TRBD1. The CDR3 runs to 18 residues. V lost 0 bases to trimming and J lost 2 bases; unmatched junction nucleotides: 9. Germline-derived CDR1 and CDR2 are MNHEY and SVGAGI. The CDR3 sequence is CASSYSYRDRRNTGELFF. The CDR3 region has the DNA TGTGCCAGCAGTTACTCTTACCGGGACAGAAGAAACACCGGGGAGCTGTTTTTT.

With regard to this clonotype: An end of the junction does not agree with germline; a read error may underlie this. This rearrangement joins TRBV11-2 to TRBJ1-5; unclear D gene. The CDR3 contains 15 residues. The germline V gene encodes CDR1 SGHAT and CDR2 FQNNGV. The CDR3 loop is CASSTVHDSNQAQHF. The DNA for the CDR3 is TGTGCCAGCAGTACCGTACACGATAGCAATCAGGCCCAGCATTTT.